This T cell receptor (beta chain) was sequenced for a study of Ad26.COV2.S vaccination and SARS-CoV-2 variants. Method: immunoSEQ multiplex PCR; TCRdb's copy keeps in-frame clones and lacks some. The data show about 400,000 clones, 92% seen once. Only one count was recorded for this clone. Documented treatment: some 20 received Ad26.COV2.S at low or high dose, single or two shots; 5 received placebo; per-sample allocation not given. The samples were gathered on day 63 after the first injection of vaccine or placebo. The sample in question was peripheral blood, obtained in a trial of Ad26.COV2.S vaccine versus placebo. This receptor was identified in a person aged 18-65 years who received the Ad26.COV2.S COVID-19 vaccine or a placebo.

The CDR3 region has the DNA TGTGCCAGCAGTGAATCCAGCAGGGCCTATAGCTCCTACAATGAGCAGTTCTTC. Its translation is CASSESSRAYSSYNEQFF. The chain combines TRBV25-1 with TRBJ2-1, with D possibly being TRBD1 (5 bases). V shed 1 base and J shed 0 bases, with 16 bases lying between them. CDR3 length equals 18 residues. Germline V gives CDR1 MGHDK, CDR2 SYGVNS.